A selection of T cell receptor beta chains follows, all from one sample in a study of cytomegalovirus exposure and HLA in healthy donors. Produced via immunoSEQ multiplex PCR; TCRdb's table is partial and in-frame only. This table holds roughly 130,000 clones, 80% found once. What was sequenced was PBMCs. These receptors all come from a man between 40 and 49 years old in good health and CMV-seronegative. The CDR3 runs from the conserved cysteine through the conserved F or W. A D gene is named only where the DNA matches it firmly. The size field is filled for only some rows; it gives once, few, many or a size class.

v_call	d_call	clone_size	j_call	cdr3_aa	cdr3_nt
TRBV2	NA	NA	TRBJ2-7	CASSPDGGVGGEQYF	TGTGCCAGCAGTCCTGACGGGGGAGTCGGGGGCGAGCAGTACTTC
TRBV19	TRBD2	NA	TRBJ2-3	CASSMASGSTDTQYF	TGTGCCAGTAGTATGGCTAGCGGGAGCACAGATACGCAGTATTTT
TRBV27	TRBD1	few	TRBJ1-5	CATVRWDRGTNQPQHF	TGTGCCACCGTCAGGTGGGACAGGGGAACTAATCAGCCCCAGCATTTT
TRBV5-4	TRBD2	few	TRBJ2-2	CASSLLGSGGWGTGELFF	TGTGCCAGCAGCTTGTTAGGGTCGGGAGGTTGGGGCACCGGGGAGCTGTTTTTT
TRBV20-1	NA	NA	TRBJ2-7	CSARRPGEQYF	TGCAGTGCTAGGCGGCCCGGGGAGCAGTACTTC
TRBV5-1	NA	once	TRBJ2-2	CASSLGEETGELFF	TGCGCCAGCAGCTTGGGGGAGGAAACCGGGGAGCTGTTTTTT
TRBV14	NA	NA	TRBJ1-2	CASSQVGAYGYTF	TGTGCCAGCAGCCAAGTAGGGGCATACGGCTACACCTTC
TRBV19	NA	once	TRBJ1-5	CASSILGQYSRAQHF	TGTGCCAGTAGTATTCTGGGGCAGTATTCTAGGGCCCAGCATTTT
TRBV7-6	NA	NA	TRBJ2-4	CASSPGGPNLAKNIQYF	TGTGCCAGCAGCCCCGGCGGGCCCAACCTAGCCAAAAACATTCAGTACTTC
TRBV6-5	TRBD2	NA	TRBJ2-1	CASKAGGSSYNEQFF	TGTGCCAGCAAGGCGGGAGGGAGCTCCTACAATGAGCAGTTCTTC
TRBV28	TRBD1	NA	TRBJ1-1	CASSLGTGARGAFF	TGTGCCAGCAGTTTAGGGACAGGGGCCCGGGGGGCTTTCTTT
TRBV29-1	TRBD2	few	TRBJ2-3	CSVEVAGGGTDTQYF	TGCAGCGTTGAAGTGGCGGGAGGCGGTACAGATACGCAGTATTTT
TRBV11-2	NA	few	TRBJ1-1	CASSFNRENTEAFF	TGTGCCAGCAGCTTCAACAGGGAGAACACTGAAGCTTTCTTT
TRBV2	TRBD1	NA	TRBJ1-3	CASRGQGDGNTIYF	TGTGCCAGCAGGGGACAGGGGGATGGAAACACCATATATTTT
TRBV9	NA	NA	TRBJ2-7	CASSVSLGHEQYF	TGTGCCAGCAGCGTAAGCTTGGGGCACGAGCAGTACTTC
TRBV7-2	NA	NA	TRBJ2-5	CASSLGGGQETQYF	TGTGCCAGCAGCTTAGGAGGGGGCCAAGAGACCCAGTACTTC
TRBV30	TRBD1	NA	TRBJ1-2	CAWTQTGEEDGYTF	TGTGCCTGGACCCAGACAGGGGAGGAAGATGGCTACACCTTC
TRBV15	TRBD1	NA	TRBJ2-6	CATSSKGQGVGLAGANVLTF	TGTGCCACCAGCAGTAAGGGACAGGGAGTTGGCTTGGCGGGGGCCAACGTCCTGACTTTC
TRBV28	NA	NA	TRBJ2-3	CASSQATDTQYF	TGTGCCAGCAGTCAGGCTACAGATACGCAGTATTTT
TRBV28	NA	NA	TRBJ2-7	CANSPLGYEQYF	TGTGCCAACAGCCCCCTAGGCTACGAGCAGTACTTC
TRBV5-6	TRBD1	NA	TRBJ1-2	CASSLADRGGGYTF	TGTGCCAGCAGCTTGGCGGACAGGGGAGGTGGCTACACCTTC
TRBV28	NA	NA	TRBJ2-7	CASSFQGTSYEQYF	TGTGCCAGCAGTTTTCAGGGGACCTCCTACGAGCAGTACTTC
TRBV7-2	TRBD1	NA	TRBJ1-5	CASSPPGQHNQPQHF	TGTGCCAGCTCCCCACCGGGACAGCACAATCAGCCCCAGCATTTT
TRBV2	NA	NA	TRBJ2-1	CASKGAGGLGEQFF	TGTGCCAGCAAAGGAGCAGGGGGGCTGGGGGAGCAGTTCTTC
TRBV10-3	TRBD2	NA	TRBJ2-1	CAIKGGLAGVAYNEQFF	TGTGCCATCAAAGGAGGACTAGCGGGAGTGGCCTACAATGAGCAGTTCTTC
TRBV5-4	TRBD2	few	TRBJ2-3	CASSSRGGYTDTQYF	TGTGCCAGCAGCTCCCGGGGGGGCTACACAGATACGCAGTATTTT
TRBV7-9	NA	NA	TRBJ2-1	CASTTGGTKYNEQFF	TGTGCCAGCACCACTGGGGGGACCAAATACAATGAGCAGTTCTTC
TRBV11-3	NA	NA	TRBJ2-1	CASSPTGSSYNEQFF	TGTGCCAGCAGCCCAACAGGGAGCTCCTACAATGAGCAGTTCTTC
TRBV7-9	TRBD1	NA	TRBJ1-1	CASSRQGKLTEAFF	TGTGCCAGCAGCCGACAGGGGAAGTTGACTGAAGCTTTCTTT
TRBV5-1	TRBD2	NA	TRBJ2-1	CASSLVLAGGEQFF	TGCGCCAGCAGCTTGGTTTTAGCGGGAGGGGAGCAGTTCTTC
TRBV5-1	NA	NA	TRBJ2-1	CASSLRGYNEQFF	TGCGCCAGCAGCTTGAGGGGGTACAATGAGCAGTTCTTC
TRBV11-2	NA	NA	TRBJ2-3	CASSLGNMATDTQYF	TGTGCCAGCAGCTTAGGAAATATGGCCACAGATACGCAGTATTTT
TRBV11-2	NA	few	TRBJ1-1	CASSFSENTEAFF	TGTGCCAGCAGCTTCTCAGAGAACACTGAAGCTTTCTTT
TRBV5-1	NA	NA	TRBJ1-1	CASSLGGATINTEAFF	TGCGCCAGCAGCTTGGGCGGGGCAACGATTAACACTGAAGCTTTCTTT
TRBV7-9	TRBD2	NA	TRBJ2-1	CASSLTSGDPKEQFF	TGTGCCAGCAGCCTGACTAGCGGAGACCCTAAAGAGCAGTTCTTC
TRBV27	TRBD1	NA	TRBJ1-6	CASSLWVRDRAYNSPLHF	TGTGCCAGCAGTTTGTGGGTCCGGGACAGAGCGTATAATTCACCCCTCCACTTT
TRBV28	NA	NA	TRBJ1-2	CASSSGTWLGGGYTF	TGTGCCAGCAGTTCGGGGACATGGCTAGGGGGTGGCTACACCTTC
TRBV9	TRBD1	NA	TRBJ2-5	CASSVGGRDRGETQYF	TGTGCCAGCAGCGTAGGGGGTCGGGACAGGGGTGAGACCCAGTACTTC
TRBV21-1	NA	NA	TRBJ1-1	CASSKETGGATEAFF	TGTGCCAGCAGCAAAGAAACAGGGGGCGCGACTGAAGCTTTCTTT
TRBV27	TRBD1	few	TRBJ1-6	CASSFHIGQGNSPLHF	TGTGCCAGCAGCTTCCATATAGGACAGGGCAATTCACCCCTCCACTTT
TRBV28	NA	NA	TRBJ1-1	CASRTQGNTEAFF	TGTGCCAGCCGGACCCAGGGGAACACTGAAGCTTTCTTT
TRBV5-1	TRBD2	few	TRBJ2-2	CASRAPRAGVSGELFF	TGCGCCAGCAGGGCCCCCCGAGCGGGAGTGTCCGGGGAGCTGTTTTTT
TRBV18	NA	NA	TRBJ1-6	CASSRTGDYNSPLHF	TGTGCCAGCTCACGCACAGGAGATTATAATTCACCCCTCCACTTT
TRBV5-5	NA	NA	TRBJ1-2	CASSKGDTYGYTF	TGTGCCAGCAGCAAGGGGGATACCTATGGCTACACCTTC
TRBV27	TRBD2	NA	TRBJ2-2	CASSKGLAGGPGELFF	TGTGCCAGCAGTAAGGGACTAGCGGGAGGGCCCGGGGAGCTGTTTTTT
TRBV5-4	TRBD2	NA	TRBJ2-7	CASSSPWTSGGQNYEQYF	TGTGCCAGCAGCTCCCCCTGGACTAGCGGGGGACAAAACTACGAGCAGTACTTC
TRBV10-1	TRBD1	once	TRBJ1-2	CASSWQVRGLGYGYTF	TGCGCCAGCAGTTGGCAGGTTAGGGGGCTCGGGTATGGCTACACCTTC
TRBV5-1	NA	NA	TRBJ1-1	CASSLDRSMNTEAFF	TGCGCCAGCAGCTTGGACAGGTCGATGAACACTGAAGCTTTCTTT
TRBV6-5	TRBD2	NA	TRBJ2-7	CASSRPGLAYEQYF	TGTGCCAGCAGTCGGCCGGGACTAGCCTACGAGCAGTACTTC
TRBV6-1	TRBD1	NA	TRBJ2-3	CASSETTGSTQYF	TGTGCCAGCAGTGAAACGACAGGGTCCACGCAGTATTTT
TRBV19	NA	NA	TRBJ2-7	CASTAPGTPYEQYF	TGTGCCAGTACCGCCCCCGGGACACCTTACGAGCAGTACTTC
TRBV5-1	NA	NA	TRBJ1-1	CASSYGGGDTEAFF	TGCGCCAGCAGCTATGGGGGAGGGGATACTGAAGCTTTCTTT